This T cell receptor beta chain was documented in a study of blood T cell repertoires in COVID-19 (dated by TCRdb to the early 2020s). For the wider study: Collaborator samples came from the United States, Italy and Spain and covered acute and convalescent phases of COVID-19. The material from the prospective study consisted of cDNA or gDNA derived from T cells, B-cell-depleted T cells, or PBMCs. Sample metadata almost always included a de-identified subject ID, COVID-19 status, age in years and sex. Deeply sampled blood TCRbeta repertoires from subjects exposed to, actively infected with, or recovered from COVID-19 were included in the dataset. Samples were obtained from the ongoing ImmuneRACE study (first 160 participants) and from 1,254 subjects provided by 6 global collaborators. The repertoires were released in a freely available public database meant as a resource for research on the immune response to SARS-CoV-2. Where HLA class I and class II types were available, the types were taken from metadata supplied by the sample provider, not from assay-based typing. Here is what the overall study found, with its caveats: The amount of clinical and demographic metadata varied by source and participant and was provided uncurated.

Participants in the prospective study were aged roughly 18 to 95 years, lived in 20 to 30 United States geographic areas, and enrolled through a virtual design. To assign participants to cohorts, the prospective study relied on clinical history that participants themselves reported in a screening survey and a study questionnaire. For ImmuneRACE Cohort 3, a participant was defined as recovered based on two consecutive negative NP/OP PCR tests, clearance by a healthcare professional, or resolution of symptoms. In the prospective study, mobile phlebotomists collected whole blood, serum and a nasopharyngeal or oropharyngeal swab from each participant. Additional blood draws and questionnaires over an approximately two-month period could optionally be provided by prospective study participants. Before DNA extraction, blood samples from the prospective study were shipped at room temperature or frozen.

TCRbeta CDR3 regions were amplified from genomic DNA by means of the immunoSEQ Assay, a bias-controlled multiplex PCR. Under the source paper's analysis protocol: Within the assay, amplification of reference gene primers was used to estimate how many nucleated cells each sample contained. To quantify the absolute abundance of each unique TCRbeta CDR3 rearrangement, sequence reads were collapsed and filtered. For each sample, productive Simpson clonality was calculated as the square root of Simpson's diversity index across productive rearrangements. In its TCRdb copy, this immuneACCESS table keeps in-frame sequences only and misses some clones. Where compared with another copy, unresolved V genes explain less than half of these, and the others have no known cause. V and J calls plus clone size are reproduced from that table; the DNA served to infer D and trimming. The sample data list 490,000 or so clones, and about 88% of these were observed just once. The ten largest clonotypes hold approximately 8% of the sample.

This clone was recorded a few times. Its antigen is still unknown. Per-base quality was not reported, and no clone a single base away is much larger than it. The CDR3 numbers 14 residues from cysteine through phenylalanine. This entry keeps only the CDR3 DNA: 42 bases, framed from base 1. After removal of 7 bases from V and 3 bases from J, the junction retains 8 bases not matched to a gene. CDR1 and CDR2 are drawn from the germline V gene: SGHNT, YENEEA. The TCR comes from a woman in her sixties who had recovered from COVID-19. The rearranged chain carries TRBV11-3 and TRBJ1-1; 7 central bases correspond to TRBD1. The sequenced sample was PBMCs or T cells enriched from blood (not recorded which). The DNA sequence is given as TGTGCCAGCAACCGACAGGGATGGGACACTGAAGCTTTCTTT. It specifies CASNRQGWDTEAFF.